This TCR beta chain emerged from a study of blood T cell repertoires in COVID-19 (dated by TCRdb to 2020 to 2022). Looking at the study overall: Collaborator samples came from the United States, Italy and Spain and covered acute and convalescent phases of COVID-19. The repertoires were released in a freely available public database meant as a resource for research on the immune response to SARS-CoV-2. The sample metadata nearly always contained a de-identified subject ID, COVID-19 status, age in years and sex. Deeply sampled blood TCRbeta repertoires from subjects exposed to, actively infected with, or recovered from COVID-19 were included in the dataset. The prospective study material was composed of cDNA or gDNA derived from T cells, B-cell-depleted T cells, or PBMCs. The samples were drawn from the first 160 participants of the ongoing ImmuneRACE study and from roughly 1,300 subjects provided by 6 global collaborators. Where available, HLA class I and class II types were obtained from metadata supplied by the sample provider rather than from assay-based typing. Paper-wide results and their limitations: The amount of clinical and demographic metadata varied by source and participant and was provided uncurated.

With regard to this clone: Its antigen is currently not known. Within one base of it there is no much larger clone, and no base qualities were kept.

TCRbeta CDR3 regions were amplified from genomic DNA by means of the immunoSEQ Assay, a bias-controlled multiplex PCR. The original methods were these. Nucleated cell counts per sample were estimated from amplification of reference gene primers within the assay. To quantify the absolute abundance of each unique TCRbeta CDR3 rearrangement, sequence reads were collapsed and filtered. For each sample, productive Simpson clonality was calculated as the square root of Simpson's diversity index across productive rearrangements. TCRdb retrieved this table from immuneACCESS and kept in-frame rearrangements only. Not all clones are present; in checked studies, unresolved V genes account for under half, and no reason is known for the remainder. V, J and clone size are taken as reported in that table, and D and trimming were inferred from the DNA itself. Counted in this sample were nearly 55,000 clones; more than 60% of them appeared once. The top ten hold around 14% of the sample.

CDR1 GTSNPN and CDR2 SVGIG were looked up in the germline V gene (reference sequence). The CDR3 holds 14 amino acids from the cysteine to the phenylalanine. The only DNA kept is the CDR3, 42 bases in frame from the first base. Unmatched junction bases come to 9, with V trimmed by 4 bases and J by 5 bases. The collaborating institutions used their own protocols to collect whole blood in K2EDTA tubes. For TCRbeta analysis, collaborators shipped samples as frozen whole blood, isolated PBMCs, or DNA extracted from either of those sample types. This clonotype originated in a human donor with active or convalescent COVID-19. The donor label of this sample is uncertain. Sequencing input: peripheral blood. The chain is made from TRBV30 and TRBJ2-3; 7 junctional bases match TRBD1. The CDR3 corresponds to CAWTYGQVGDTQYF. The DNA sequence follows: TGTGCCTGGACCTACGGACAGGTAGGAGATACGCAGTATTTT.